Listed below are T cell receptor beta chains from one sample, sequenced in a study of beta chain features in type 1 diabetes. Using immunoSEQ multiplex PCR, the repertoire was profiled, and TCRdb retains in-frame clones only, with some absent. The data contain hundreds of thousands of clones, roughly 11% of them seen just once; the ten biggest clones take up 0.017%. Sequencing was carried out using naive CD4+ T cells from blood. The receptors originated from a man younger than 45 with type 1 diabetes. Both conserved end residues are part of each CDR3. A D gene is named only where the DNA matches it firmly. A clone size is listed for some rows: how often the clone was seen (once, few, many), or a class if it is expanded.

CDR3 DNA: TGTGCCACCAGCACTAGGACAGGGAGGGTAGGAGAGACCCAGTACTTC
CDR3 protein: CATSTRTGRVGETQYF
D gene: .
V gene: TRBV15
J gene: TRBJ2-5
CDR3 length: 16
clone size: .

CDR3 DNA: TGTGCCAGTAGTGTGATGGCCAGGGTCTTGAATTCACCCCTCCACTTT
CDR3 protein: CASSVMARVLNSPLHF
D gene: .
V gene: TRBV19
J gene: TRBJ1-6
CDR3 length: 16
clone size: .

CDR3 DNA: TGCGCCAGCAGCTTGGTCGGTGATCAGCCCCAGCATTTT
CDR3 protein: CASSLVGDQPQHF
D gene: .
V gene: TRBV5-1
J gene: TRBJ1-5
CDR3 length: 13
clone size: few

CDR3 DNA: TGTGCCAGCAGGGGCCACGAGCAGTACTTC
CDR3 protein: CASRGHEQYF
D gene: .
V gene: TRBV28
J gene: TRBJ2-7
CDR3 length: 10
clone size: few

CDR3 DNA: TGTGCCAGCAGTTCCCCGGGGGGTCCCCACGAGCAGTACTTC
CDR3 protein: CASSSPGGPHEQYF
D gene: TRBD2
V gene: TRBV6-5
J gene: TRBJ2-7
CDR3 length: 14
clone size: few

CDR3 DNA: TGTGCCAGCAGCGTGGAGGGGGGGTACACAGATACGCAGTATTTT
CDR3 protein: CASSVEGGYTDTQYF
D gene: .
V gene: TRBV9
J gene: TRBJ2-3
CDR3 length: 15
clone size: .

CDR3 DNA: TGTGCCAGCAGCTTGGCGGGGGCGGGGGGGACTTACAATGAGCAGTTCTTC
CDR3 protein: CASSLAGAGGTYNEQFF
D gene: TRBD2
V gene: TRBV5-4
J gene: TRBJ2-1
CDR3 length: 17
clone size: .

CDR3 DNA: TGTGCCAGCAGCCTTACGGGGTACGGGGCTTTCTTT
CDR3 protein: CASSLTGYGAFF
D gene: .
V gene: TRBV7-2
J gene: TRBJ1-1
CDR3 length: 12
clone size: .

CDR3 DNA: TGTGCCAGCAGCTTCAGGGCCGTAGAAGCTTTCTTT
CDR3 protein: CASSFRAVEAFF
D gene: .
V gene: TRBV7-2
J gene: TRBJ1-1
CDR3 length: 12
clone size: .

CDR3 DNA: TGTGCCAGTAGTAACCCAGGTGGTTCACCCCTCCACTTT
CDR3 protein: CASSNPGGSPLHF
D gene: .
V gene: TRBV19
J gene: TRBJ1-6
CDR3 length: 13
clone size: few

CDR3 DNA: TGTGCCAGCAGACGAGGGACAGGGCGCTCTGGGGCCAACGTCCTGACTTTC
CDR3 protein: CASRRGTGRSGANVLTF
D gene: TRBD1
V gene: TRBV7-9
J gene: TRBJ2-6
CDR3 length: 17
clone size: few

CDR3 DNA: TGTGCCAGCAGTTCGGACTCTCACGAGCAGTACTTC
CDR3 protein: CASSSDSHEQYF
D gene: .
V gene: TRBV6-6
J gene: TRBJ2-7
CDR3 length: 12
clone size: .

CDR3 DNA: TGCGCCAGCAGCTTGAACTTAGGGGCAGATACGCAGTATTTT
CDR3 protein: CASSLNLGADTQYF
D gene: .
V gene: TRBV5-1
J gene: TRBJ2-3
CDR3 length: 14
clone size: .

CDR3 DNA: TGTGCCAGCAGGGGACAGGGTAATTCACCCCTCCACTTT
CDR3 protein: CASRGQGNSPLHF
D gene: TRBD1
V gene: TRBV5-4
J gene: TRBJ1-6
CDR3 length: 13
clone size: .

CDR3 DNA: TGTGCCAGCAGCCTTGCCGGGACTAGCGGTCGAGGTGAGCAGTTCTTC
CDR3 protein: CASSLAGTSGRGEQFF
D gene: TRBD2
V gene: TRBV5-4
J gene: TRBJ2-1
CDR3 length: 16
clone size: .

CDR3 DNA: TGTGCCACCAGCAGAGATCCTAGCGGCTCCTACAATGAGCAGTTCTTC
CDR3 protein: CATSRDPSGSYNEQFF
D gene: TRBD2
V gene: TRBV15
J gene: TRBJ2-1
CDR3 length: 16
clone size: .

CDR3 DNA: TGTGCCAGCAGCCTGGGAGGGAGGAGGGAGACCCAGTACTTC
CDR3 protein: CASSLGGRRETQYF
D gene: TRBD2
V gene: TRBV5-4
J gene: TRBJ2-5
CDR3 length: 14
clone size: few

CDR3 DNA: TGCGCCAGCAGCAAACACCCTGGACAGGGAACCTCTGGGGCCAACGTCCTGACTTTC
CDR3 protein: CASSKHPGQGTSGANVLTF
D gene: TRBD1
V gene: TRBV4-1
J gene: TRBJ2-6
CDR3 length: 19
clone size: few

CDR3 DNA: TGTGCCAGCAGTTTAAGGCCAGGGAGGTCACCCCTCCACTTT
CDR3 protein: CASSLRPGRSPLHF
D gene: .
V gene: TRBV28
J gene: TRBJ1-6
CDR3 length: 14
clone size: few

CDR3 DNA: TGTGCCAGCAGAAGTCAGAGGGAGCAGTTCTTC
CDR3 protein: CASRSQREQFF
D gene: .
V gene: TRBV5-4
J gene: TRBJ2-1
CDR3 length: 11
clone size: once

CDR3 DNA: TGTGCCAGCTCACCATCTCAGGGTGAAGCTTTCTTT
CDR3 protein: CASSPSQGEAFF
D gene: .
V gene: TRBV18
J gene: TRBJ1-1
CDR3 length: 12
clone size: few

CDR3 DNA: TGTGCCAGCAGGGAACTAGCAATAGCCAAAAACATTCAGTACTTC
CDR3 protein: CASRELAIAKNIQYF
D gene: .
V gene: TRBV2
J gene: TRBJ2-4
CDR3 length: 15
clone size: few

CDR3 DNA: TGTGCCAGCAGCCAAGAGATGGTGAGGTTGAGTGGGAATTCACCCCTCCACTTT
CDR3 protein: CASSQEMVRLSGNSPLHF
D gene: .
V gene: TRBV4-2
J gene: TRBJ1-6
CDR3 length: 18
clone size: .

CDR3 DNA: TGTGCCAGCAGTTACTCGCGGGCCCAGCCCCAGCATTTT
CDR3 protein: CASSYSRAQPQHF
D gene: .
V gene: TRBV6-5
J gene: TRBJ1-5
CDR3 length: 13
clone size: .

CDR3 DNA: TGTGCCCATTCTCCTGGGGCGCGGGGCTATGGCTACACCTTC
CDR3 protein: CAHSPGARGYGYTF
D gene: .
V gene: TRBV28
J gene: TRBJ1-2
CDR3 length: 14
clone size: few

CDR3 DNA: TGCGCCAGCAGCCGACAGGGGGTTAATTCACCCCTCCACTTT
CDR3 protein: CASSRQGVNSPLHF
D gene: TRBD1
V gene: TRBV4-3
J gene: TRBJ1-6
CDR3 length: 14
clone size: few

CDR3 DNA: TGCGCCAGCAGCTTGGGGGAGACCAATTCACCCCTCCACTTT
CDR3 protein: CASSLGETNSPLHF
D gene: .
V gene: TRBV5-1
J gene: TRBJ1-6
CDR3 length: 14
clone size: .

CDR3 DNA: TGCAGCGTTGGTGGGGGGGCCGGGGATACGCAGTATTTT
CDR3 protein: CSVGGGAGDTQYF
D gene: .
V gene: TRBV29-1
J gene: TRBJ2-3
CDR3 length: 13
clone size: few

CDR3 DNA: TGTGCCAGCAGCCCCGGGGGTTTAACTAATGAAAAACTGTTTTTT
CDR3 protein: CASSPGGLTNEKLFF
D gene: .
V gene: TRBV7-9
J gene: TRBJ1-4
CDR3 length: 15
clone size: few

CDR3 DNA: TGTGCCAGCAGTGTAGCGGGGGGAACAGATACGCAGTATTTT
CDR3 protein: CASSVAGGTDTQYF
D gene: TRBD2
V gene: TRBV25-1
J gene: TRBJ2-3
CDR3 length: 14
clone size: .

CDR3 DNA: TGTGCCAGCAGCCCCTACACAGATACGCAGTATTTT
CDR3 protein: CASSPYTDTQYF
D gene: .
V gene: TRBV7-2
J gene: TRBJ2-3
CDR3 length: 12
clone size: .

CDR3 DNA: TGTGCCAGCAGTTCCCGGGACTATCTCTCCTACGAGCAGTACTTC
CDR3 protein: CASSSRDYLSYEQYF
D gene: TRBD2
V gene: TRBV6-5
J gene: TRBJ2-7
CDR3 length: 15
clone size: .

CDR3 DNA: TGTGCCAGCAGCGTAGGGAACCAGAGACAGGGGATTTACGAGCAGTACTTC
CDR3 protein: CASSVGNQRQGIYEQYF
D gene: TRBD1
V gene: TRBV9
J gene: TRBJ2-7
CDR3 length: 17
clone size: few

CDR3 DNA: TGTGCCAGCAGCTTAGGGACAGGGTCTGCAGGCGGGGAGCTGTTTTTT
CDR3 protein: CASSLGTGSAGGELFF
D gene: TRBD1
V gene: TRBV7-2
J gene: TRBJ2-2
CDR3 length: 16
clone size: few

CDR3 DNA: TGTGCCAGCAGCCGGGGACTCGGGGACTATGGCTACACCTTC
CDR3 protein: CASSRGLGDYGYTF
D gene: .
V gene: TRBV14
J gene: TRBJ1-2
CDR3 length: 14
clone size: .

CDR3 DNA: TGTGCCAGCAGCCAAGGGGGTTCCGGGACTAGCGGAAATCCTAGCACAGATACGCAGTATTTT
CDR3 protein: CASSQGGSGTSGNPSTDTQYF
D gene: TRBD2
V gene: TRBV4-2
J gene: TRBJ2-3
CDR3 length: 21
clone size: .

CDR3 DNA: TGTGCCACCAGCAGAGATCGGACAGCAGATTCTGGGGCCAACGTCCTGACTTTC
CDR3 protein: CATSRDRTADSGANVLTF
D gene: .
V gene: TRBV15
J gene: TRBJ2-6
CDR3 length: 18
clone size: .

CDR3 DNA: TGTGCCACCAGCAGAGATGGAACTAGCGGGGGCACCGGGACCCAGTACTTC
CDR3 protein: CATSRDGTSGGTGTQYF
D gene: TRBD2
V gene: TRBV15
J gene: TRBJ2-5
CDR3 length: 17
clone size: .

CDR3 DNA: TGTGCCAGCAGCCGGGGACAGGGTAGCGAGACCCAGTACTTC
CDR3 protein: CASSRGQGSETQYF
D gene: TRBD1
V gene: TRBV5-6
J gene: TRBJ2-5
CDR3 length: 14
clone size: .

CDR3 DNA: TGTGCCAGCAGTTTTGGGTCGACAGGGACTAATGAAAAACTGTTTTTT
CDR3 protein: CASSFGSTGTNEKLFF
D gene: TRBD1
V gene: TRBV7-9
J gene: TRBJ1-4
CDR3 length: 16
clone size: .

CDR3 DNA: TGTGCCAGCAGCGTGACAGGGGCCTACGAGCAGTACTTC
CDR3 protein: CASSVTGAYEQYF
D gene: TRBD1
V gene: TRBV7-2
J gene: TRBJ2-7
CDR3 length: 13
clone size: few

CDR3 DNA: TGTGCCAGCAGCCCATCCCGGACAGAAAACACTGAAGCTTTCTTT
CDR3 protein: CASSPSRTENTEAFF
D gene: .
V gene: TRBV4-2
J gene: TRBJ1-1
CDR3 length: 15
clone size: few

CDR3 DNA: TGTGCCAGCAACATAGCGGGGGGGCTTAGGAATGAGCAGTTCTTC
CDR3 protein: CASNIAGGLRNEQFF
D gene: TRBD2
V gene: TRBV28
J gene: TRBJ2-1
CDR3 length: 15
clone size: .

CDR3 DNA: TGTGCCTGGGGTCAGGGGGGCACAGATACGCAGTATTTT
CDR3 protein: CAWGQGGTDTQYF
D gene: TRBD1
V gene: TRBV30
J gene: TRBJ2-3
CDR3 length: 13
clone size: .

CDR3 DNA: TGTGCCAGTAGTCTCTTGACAGCTAACTATGGCTACACCTTC
CDR3 protein: CASSLLTANYGYTF
D gene: .
V gene: TRBV19
J gene: TRBJ1-2
CDR3 length: 14
clone size: few

CDR3 DNA: TGTGCCAGCAGTTTATCGAGTTCACCCCTCCACTTT
CDR3 protein: CASSLSSSPLHF
D gene: .
V gene: TRBV28
J gene: TRBJ1-6
CDR3 length: 12
clone size: .

CDR3 DNA: TGTGCCAGCAGCCCGACAAGCTACCACACAGATACGCAGTATTTT
CDR3 protein: CASSPTSYHTDTQYF
D gene: .
V gene: TRBV7-9
J gene: TRBJ2-3
CDR3 length: 15
clone size: few

CDR3 DNA: TGCGCCAGCAGCCAAGGTTTGTCCGCAGCGGGGGCCTCCTACGAGCAGTACTTC
CDR3 protein: CASSQGLSAAGASYEQYF
D gene: TRBD2
V gene: TRBV4-3
J gene: TRBJ2-7
CDR3 length: 18
clone size: .

CDR3 DNA: TGCAGCGTTATGGGAGATACCTACAATGAGCAGTTCTTC
CDR3 protein: CSVMGDTYNEQFF
D gene: .
V gene: TRBV29-1
J gene: TRBJ2-1
CDR3 length: 13
clone size: .

CDR3 DNA: TGTGCCAGCAGCTTAGGGGCTCGGGGGGAGACGAACACTGAAGCTTTCTTT
CDR3 protein: CASSLGARGETNTEAFF
D gene: .
V gene: TRBV13
J gene: TRBJ1-1
CDR3 length: 17
clone size: .

CDR3 DNA: TGTGCCAGCAGCCCAACAGCGGAGGTGCAGTTCTTC
CDR3 protein: CASSPTAEVQFF
D gene: .
V gene: TRBV5-6
J gene: TRBJ2-1
CDR3 length: 12
clone size: few